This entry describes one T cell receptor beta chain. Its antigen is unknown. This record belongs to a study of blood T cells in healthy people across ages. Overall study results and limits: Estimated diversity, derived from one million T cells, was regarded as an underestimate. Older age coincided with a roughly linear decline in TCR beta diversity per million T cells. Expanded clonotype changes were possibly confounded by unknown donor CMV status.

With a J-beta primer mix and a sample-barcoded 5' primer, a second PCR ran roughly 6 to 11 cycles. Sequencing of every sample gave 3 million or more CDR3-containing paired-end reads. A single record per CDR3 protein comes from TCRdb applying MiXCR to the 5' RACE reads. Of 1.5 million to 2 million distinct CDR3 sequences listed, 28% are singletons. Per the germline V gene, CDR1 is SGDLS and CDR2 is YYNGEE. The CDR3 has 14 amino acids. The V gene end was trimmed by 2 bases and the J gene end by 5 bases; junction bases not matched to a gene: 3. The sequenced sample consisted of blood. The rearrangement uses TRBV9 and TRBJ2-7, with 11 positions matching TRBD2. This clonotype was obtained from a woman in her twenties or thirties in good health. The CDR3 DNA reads TGTGCCAGCAGCGTCACTAGCGGGAGTGACGAGCAGTACTTC. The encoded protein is CASSVTSGSDEQYF.